This T cell receptor beta chain was recovered during a study of cytomegalovirus exposure and HLA in healthy donors. Study-level results: Later analysis demonstrated an association between a missense DCLRE1C variant and TCR beta V- and J-gene trimming.

PCR amplification relied on 60 Vbeta primers (plus 13 Jbeta primers). Source study methods: The count from a later analysis was some 80 million unique TCR beta chains, about 10 million of them shared. Assay: immunoSEQ multiplex PCR; the TCRdb copy retains only in-frame clones and omits some. The V and J calls and clone size are taken from that table; D and trimming were inferred from the DNA. The profile shows some 130,000 clones, about 80% of them singletons. This clone was seen a handful of times. No antigen is known for it. The CDR3 totals 15 residues. Germline CDR1 SNHLY, CDR2 FYNNEI. Trimming removed 6 bases from V and 0 bases from J; junction bases left unmatched: 4.

The J gene is TRBJ1-3, the V gene TRBV2; 8 nucleotides agree with TRBD1. This TCR derives from a man aged 25-45 years in good health. The specimen was PBMCs. CDR3 DNA: TGTGCCAGCAGCCTTCAGGGGGCCTCTGGAAACACCATATATTTT. Translated: CASSLQGASGNTIYF.